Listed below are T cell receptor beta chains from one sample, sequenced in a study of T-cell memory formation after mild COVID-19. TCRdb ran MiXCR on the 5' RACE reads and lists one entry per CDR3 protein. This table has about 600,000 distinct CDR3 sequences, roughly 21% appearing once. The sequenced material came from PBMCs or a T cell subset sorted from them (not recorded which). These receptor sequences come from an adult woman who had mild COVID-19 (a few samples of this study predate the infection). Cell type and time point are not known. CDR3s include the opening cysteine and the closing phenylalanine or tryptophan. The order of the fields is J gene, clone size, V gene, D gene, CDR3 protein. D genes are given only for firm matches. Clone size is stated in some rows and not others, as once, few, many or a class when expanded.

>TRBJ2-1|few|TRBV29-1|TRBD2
CSVAAGGLGNEQFF
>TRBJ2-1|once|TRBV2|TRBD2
CASTLAGGSYNEQFF
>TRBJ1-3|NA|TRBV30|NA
CAWSVTGNTIYF
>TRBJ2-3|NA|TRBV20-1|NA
CSATSIGARTDTQYF
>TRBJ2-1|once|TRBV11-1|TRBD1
CDSSSRQGWGYNEQFF
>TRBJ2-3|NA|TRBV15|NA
CATSRARTGTDTQYF
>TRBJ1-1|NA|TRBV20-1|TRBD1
CSLSPGTGVTEAFF
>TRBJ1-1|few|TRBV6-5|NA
CASSYSDIGNTEAFF
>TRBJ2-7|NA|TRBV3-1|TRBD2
CASLAGGPGGVQYF
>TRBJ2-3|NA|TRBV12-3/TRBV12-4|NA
CASSSGLTDTQYF
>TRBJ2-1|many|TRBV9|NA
CASSPNPTYNEQFF
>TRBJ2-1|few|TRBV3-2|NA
CASSPTSGRSEQFF
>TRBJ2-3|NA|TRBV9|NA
CASSVGPLMVAQPSTDTQYF
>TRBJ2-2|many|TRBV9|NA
CASTAGATDTGELFF
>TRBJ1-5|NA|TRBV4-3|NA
CASSQDRAGFGNQPQHF
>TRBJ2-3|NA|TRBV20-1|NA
CSAGDDYTDTQYF
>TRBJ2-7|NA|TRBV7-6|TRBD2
CASSLREDEQYF
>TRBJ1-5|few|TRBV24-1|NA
CATSSVARQPQHF
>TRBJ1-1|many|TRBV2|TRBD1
CASIPGQMNTEAFF
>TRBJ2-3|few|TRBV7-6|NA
CASSARGSTDTQYF
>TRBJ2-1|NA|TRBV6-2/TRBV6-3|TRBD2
CASSYPLAGVYNEQFF
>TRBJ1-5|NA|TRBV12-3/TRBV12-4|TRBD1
CASSRDSFYQPQHF
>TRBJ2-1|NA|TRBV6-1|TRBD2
CAGSAGTSEWNEQFF
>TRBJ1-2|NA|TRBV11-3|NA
CASSLDRRQRSGYTF
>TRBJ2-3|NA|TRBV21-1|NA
CASSKRGRLAGGPSTDTQYF
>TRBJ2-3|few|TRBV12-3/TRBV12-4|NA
CASSLVLEGADTQYF
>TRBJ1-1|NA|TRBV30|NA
CAWSVSGSEAFF
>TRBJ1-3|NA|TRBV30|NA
CDWGRAGNTIYF
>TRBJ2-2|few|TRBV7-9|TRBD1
CASSLRSGTGNTGELFF
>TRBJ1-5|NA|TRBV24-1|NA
CATSDPLSQTDGNQPQHF
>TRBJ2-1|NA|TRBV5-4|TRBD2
CASSSGLAGANEQFF
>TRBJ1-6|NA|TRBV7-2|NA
CASSSQSGTLSPLHF
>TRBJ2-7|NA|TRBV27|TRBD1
CASALITGGYEQYF
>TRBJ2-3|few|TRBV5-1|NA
CATRVGTSTDTQYF
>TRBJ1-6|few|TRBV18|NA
CASSAEQGRANSPLHF
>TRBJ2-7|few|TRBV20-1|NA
CSASKSYEQYF
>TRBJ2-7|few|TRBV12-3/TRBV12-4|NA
CASSLAGGRTEQYF
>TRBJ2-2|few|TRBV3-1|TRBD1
CASSRRQGSYTGELFF
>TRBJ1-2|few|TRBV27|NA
CASSRSYRSTSYGYTF
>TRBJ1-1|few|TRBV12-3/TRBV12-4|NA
CASSRTATEAFF
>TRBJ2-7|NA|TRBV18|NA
CASSPGPGSEQYF